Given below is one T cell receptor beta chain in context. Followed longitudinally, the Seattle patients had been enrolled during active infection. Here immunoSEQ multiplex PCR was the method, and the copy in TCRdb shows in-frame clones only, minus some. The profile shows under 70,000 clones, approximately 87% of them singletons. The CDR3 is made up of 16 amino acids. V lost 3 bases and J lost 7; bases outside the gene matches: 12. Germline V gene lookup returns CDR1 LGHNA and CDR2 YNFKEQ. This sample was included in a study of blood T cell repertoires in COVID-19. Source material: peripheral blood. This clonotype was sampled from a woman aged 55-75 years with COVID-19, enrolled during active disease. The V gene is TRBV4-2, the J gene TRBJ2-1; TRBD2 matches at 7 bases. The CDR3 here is CASSHASGRRGNEQFF. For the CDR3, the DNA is TGTGCCAGCAGCCATGCCAGTGGGCGGCGGGGGAATGAGCAGTTCTTC.